Below, 26 T cell receptor beta chains from the same sample are listed, as sequenced in a study of T-cell reconstitution after alpha-beta-depleted transplantation in children. Using unique molecular identifiers, the investigators prepared the TCRbeta library. MiXCR, applied by TCRdb to the PCR reads, yields one record per CDR3 protein. The repertoire holds 550,000 to 800,000 distinct CDR3 sequences, with under 15% as singletons. This specimen was PBMCs, taken before TCRalphabeta/CD19-depleted stem cell transplant. The receptors stem from a girl aged 2 to 9 with congenital amegakaryocytic thrombocytopenia, due to receive a stem cell transplant.

J is TRBJ2-1 and V is TRBV5-6, with 8 bases identical to TRBD2. Germline lookup yields CDR1 SGHDT and CDR2 YYEEEE. The CDR3 is 18 residues long. With V trimmed by 7 bases and J by 0 bases, 15 bases remained unmatched. This chain's CDR3 is CASGPQGAGGTSYNEQFF. CDR3 nucleotides: TGTGCCAGCGGCCCCCAAGGGGCGGGAGGAACCTCCTACAATGAGCAGTTCTTC.

This clonotype was seen only once. This chain connects TRBV15 to TRBJ2-7; 13 bases align to TRBD2. The V and J ends lost 1 base and 3 bases, in that order; junction bases with no gene match: 3. Per germline, CDR1 LNHNV and CDR2 YYDKDF (reference sequence). There are 16 residues in the CDR3. CDR3 in DNA: TGTGCCACCAGCAGAGGTAGGACTAGCGGGAGCTACGAGCAGTACTTC. Translating it yields CATSRGRTSGSYEQYF.

The CDR3 reads CASSSGEFGNGMGTGELFF. The DNA of the CDR3 is TGTGCCAGCAGCTCTGGTGAATTCGGGAACGGGATGGGCACCGGGGAGCTGTTTTTT. The chain has TRBV7-2 and TRBJ2-2; D perhaps matches TRBD2 (5 bases). V dropped 4 bases and J dropped 4 bases, with 25 bases sitting between them. The germline V gene encodes CDR1 SGHTA and CDR2 FQGNSA. The CDR3 totals 19 residues.

This clonotype showed up just a few times. This sequence joins TRBV24-1 and TRBJ2-1; maybe TRBD2 (5 bases). V dropped 0 bases and J dropped 4 bases, with 12 bases sitting between them. The CDR3 is 16 residues long. Germline loops: CDR1 KGHDR, CDR2 SFDVKD. CDR3 nucleotides: TGTGCCACCAGTGATTTGGGCGGGCTAAATTACAATGAGCAGTTCTTC. It encodes CATSDLGGLNYNEQFF.

Points on this clonotype: This may be a read error: a much more frequent sequence differs by one nucleotide. J is TRBJ1-2 and V is TRBV20-1; D not resolved. The CDR3 has 11 amino acids. Germline CDR1 DFQATT, CDR2 SNEGSKA (reference sequence). With 0 bases removed from V and 10 bases from J, the gap between germline ends came to 9 bases. The CDR3 region is CSARDWRDYTF. The CDR3 coding sequence is TGCAGTGCTAGAGATTGGCGGGACTACACCTTC.

The count of this clonotype is one. This may arise from a read error, as a much more abundant clone is one base away. The conserved closing phenylalanine or tryptophan is absent in this CDR3, likely reflecting a read error. The chain joins TRBV20-1 to TRBJ2-5, with D unresolved. Trimming stripped 2 bases from V and 2 bases from J, with 6 bases between. Germline V gene data show CDR1 as DFQATT and CDR2 as SNEGSKA (reference sequence). The CDR3 is 12 amino acids. CDR3 nucleotides: TGCAGTGCTAGATACGTTCAAGAGACCCAGTACTTA. Its translation: CSARYVQETQYL.

This clonotype was counted many times. The chain employs TRBV12-3 or TRBV12-4 and TRBJ1-1; no clear D. With 3 bases removed from V and 3 bases from J, the gap between germline ends came to 11 bases. CDR3 length: 14 amino acids. CDR3 DNA sequence: TGTGCCAGCAGTTTTGGTCGGGCCGACACTGAAGCTTTCTTT. Protein: CASSFGRADTEAFF.

This chain connects TRBV5-1 to TRBJ2-1; D remains ambiguous. The CDR3 has 16 amino acids. Germline V CDR1 and CDR2: SGHRS, YFSETQ. V lost 3 bases and J 0 bases, leaving 13 bases between the germline ends. The CDR3 here is CASSSSVGSSYNEQFF. CDR3 nucleotides: TGCGCCAGCAGCTCCAGCGTCGGTAGCTCCTACAATGAGCAGTTCTTC.

Concerning this clonotype: The CDR3 does not end in the conserved phenylalanine or tryptophan, so this is likely a read error. The chain is built from TRBV11-2 and TRBJ2-3; 9 positions agree with TRBD2. The CDR3 spans 16 residues. V shed 2 bases and J 4 bases; nucleotides not matched to a gene: 7. CDR1 and CDR2 from the germline V gene are SGHAT and FQNNGV. In nucleotides, the CDR3 is TGTGCCAGCAGCTTAAGCGGGAGGTATCCCCCAGATACGCAGTATTAT. Its translation is CASSLSGRYPPDTQYY.

This clonotype showed up many times. The rearrangement links TRBV20-1 to TRBJ1-2; D is unresolved. Germline loops: CDR1 DFQATT, CDR2 SNEGSKA (reference sequence). Trimming left V 1 base short and J 2 bases short, with 11 bases between. The CDR3 has 14 residues. The CDR3 DNA follows: TGCAGTGCTAGAGTTGGAAGAGCAAACTATGGCTACACCTTC. Translation: CSARVGRANYGYTF.

The J gene is TRBJ2-5, the V gene TRBV14, with 11 bases fitting TRBD2. CDR1 and CDR2 from the germline V gene are SGHDN and FVKESK. This CDR3 comprises 15 residues. Trimming at V came to 5 bases and at J to 7 bases, leaving 9 bases not matched to a gene. This CDR3 is CASSTGLAGDVTQYF. CDR3 coding DNA: TGTGCCAGCAGCACTGGACTAGCGGGCGACGTGACCCAGTACTTC. Complete variable domain (other parts from reference TRBV14 and TRBJ2-5): EAGVTQFPSHSVIEKGQTVTLRCDPISGHDNLYWYRRVMGKEIKFLLHFVKESKQDESGMPNNRFLAERTGGTYSTLKVQPAELEDSGVYFCASSTGLAGDVTQYFGPGTRLLVL.

The rearrangement links TRBV12-3 or TRBV12-4 to TRBJ1-6; possible D gene TRBD1, 6 bases. The V and J ends lost 5 bases and 10 bases respectively, with 15 bases between them. This CDR3 contains 14 residues. As DNA, the CDR3 is TGTGCCAGCAGTCCCATGGGGGCCAACTCACCCCTCCACTTT. Translated: CASSPMGANSPLHF.

This clonotype came up a few times. V gene TRBV19 combines with J gene TRBJ1-5; D possibly corresponds to TRBD1 (6 bases). This CDR3 comprises 14 residues. Per germline, CDR1 LNHDA and CDR2 SQIVND (reference sequence). Between the trimmed V and J ends, which lost 5 bases and 2 bases, there was a span of 10 bases. The CDR3 loop reads CASSSGVGNQPQHF. CDR3 coding DNA: TGTGCCAGTAGTTCAGGGGTGGGCAATCAGCCCCAGCATTTT.

The sample holds a few counts of this clonotype. J is TRBJ1-1 and V is TRBV7-2; TRBD1 aligns across 8 bases. CDR3 length: 15 amino acids. Losses at the gene ends were 5 bases for V and 7 bases for J; bases not matched to a gene: 12. CDR1 SGHTA and CDR2 FQGNSA come from the germline V gene. CDR3 region: CASSRLMTGALEAFF. Here the CDR3 DNA reads TGTGCCAGCAGCCGCCTAATGACAGGGGCCCTTGAAGCTTTCTTT.

This clonotype has ten or more counts. J is TRBJ2-1 and V is TRBV20-1; no firm D call. The CDR3 loop spans 11 amino acids. Germline lookup yields CDR1 DFQATT and CDR2 SNEGSKA (reference sequence). Trimming removed 0 bases from V and 10 bases from J, with 7 bases in between. CDR3 nucleotide sequence: TGCAGTGCTAGAGACCCTCGGGAGCAGTTCTTC. Protein product: CSARDPREQFF.

This clonotype came up a few times. The CDR3 reads CASSTEGLAGVLSEQFF. The CDR3 coding sequence is TGCGCCAGCAGCACGGAGGGACTAGCGGGAGTCTTGAGTGAGCAGTTCTTC. The J gene is TRBJ2-1, the V gene TRBV5-1, with TRBD2 matching over 14 bases. CDR1 is SGHRS, CDR2 YFSETQ, per germline. The CDR3 totals 17 residues. V shed 4 bases and J 9 bases; nucleotides not matched to a gene: 12.

This clonotype was picked up many times. The rearrangement uses TRBV6-1 and TRBJ1-1, with no clear D. V was trimmed by 2 bases and J by 4 bases, leaving 8 bases between them. This CDR3 region has 13 residues. Germline CDR1 MNHNS, CDR2 SASEGT. CDR3 in amino acids: CASSEIGSTEAFF. CDR3 DNA: TGTGCCAGCAGTGAAATAGGGAGCACTGAAGCTTTCTTT.

The V call is TRBV19, the J call TRBJ2-7, with 7 positions matching TRBD2. The CDR3 loop spans 14 amino acids. Per the germline V gene, CDR1 is LNHDA and CDR2 is SQIVND (reference sequence). Trimming removed 6 bases from V and 3 bases from J; junction bases left unmatched: 8. The CDR3 loop reads CASSERTSLYEQYF. The CDR3 bases are TGTGCCAGTAGCGAAAGGACTAGTCTCTACGAGCAGTACTTC.

The table lists this clonotype with many counts. CDR3 bases: TGTGCCAGCAGTGGGAGTGCCAATGAGCAGTTCTTC. Translation: CASSGSANEQFF. This chain connects TRBV25-1 to TRBJ2-1; no reliable D call. This CDR3 is 12 amino acids long. In germline, CDR1 is MGHDK, CDR2 SYGVNS. V lost 4 bases to trimming and J lost 6 bases, with 7 bases between them.

This clonotype appeared many times. The chain uses TRBV6-5 and TRBJ2-1, with 7 positions matching TRBD2. The CDR3 is made up of 15 amino acids. CDR1 is MNHEY, CDR2 SVGAGI, per germline. The ends lost 8 bases at V and 4 bases at J; junction bases unmatched: 11. The CDR3 spells CASGRGTTSYNEQFF. The CDR3 region has the DNA TGTGCCAGCGGCCGTGGGACTACGAGTTACAATGAGCAGTTCTTC.

This chain uses TRBV30 with TRBJ2-4; D remains ambiguous. Trimming left V 0 bases short and J 0 bases short, with 18 bases between. The CDR3 is 18 amino acids. The germline V gene encodes CDR1 GTSNPN and CDR2 SVGIG (reference sequence). This CDR3 is CAWSVVGSPELAKNIQYF. The CDR3 DNA reads TGTGCCTGGAGTGTGGTTGGCAGCCCTGAACTAGCCAAAAACATTCAGTACTTC.

This clonotype was picked up many times. The CDR3 sequence is CSVEDPLRPSQYF. The DNA of the CDR3 is TGCAGCGTTGAAGATCCCCTCCGGCCGTCGCAGTATTTT. The chain has TRBV29-1 and TRBJ2-3; D remains ambiguous. Germline-derived CDR1 and CDR2 are SQVTM and ANQGSEA. Deletions cut 0 bases from V and 10 bases from J, with 14 bases between. The CDR3 sequence is 13 residues long.

In its sample, this clonotype was seen many times. The chain combines TRBV12-3 or TRBV12-4 with TRBJ1-5, with 7 bases that match TRBD1. This CDR3 has 14 residues. V dropped 5 bases and J dropped 5; count of bases not matched to a gene: 6. Here the CDR3 DNA reads TGTGCCAGCAGTCCCGACAGGGAGTATCAGCCCCAGCATTTT. Amino acids: CASSPDREYQPQHF.

This clonotype was seen repeatedly, ten times or more. This rearrangement joins TRBV5-1 to TRBJ1-4; 8 bases fit TRBD1. Unmatched junction bases numbered 9, after V lost 4 bases and J lost 10 bases. Germline values: CDR1 SGHRS, CDR2 YFSETQ. The CDR3 spans 14 residues. CDR3 in amino acids: CASSGGQVPGKLFF. The CDR3 DNA follows: TGCGCCAGCAGCGGGGGACAGGTCCCGGGAAAACTGTTTTTT.

Of note for this clonotype: A much larger clone is a single base away; this may be a read error. This chain connects TRBV5-1 to TRBJ1-4; a possible D gene is TRBD1 (6 bases). The germline CDR1 and CDR2 sequences are SGHRS and YFSETQ. The CDR3 runs 16 residues. V lost 6 bases and J 2 bases, leaving 17 bases between the germline ends. CDR3 protein: CASTYGTFPTNEKLFF. The CDR3 DNA reads TGCGCCAGCACCTACGGGACATTCCCGACTAATGAAAAACTGTTTTTT.

Note on this clonotype: A much larger clone lies one base from this, so it may be a read error. This chain uses TRBV6-1 with TRBJ2-1, with TRBD1 identical over 11 bases. The germline gives CDR1 MNHNS, CDR2 SASEGT. The CDR3 runs to 16 residues. The CDR3 nucleotides read TGTCCCAGCAGTGAAATCGGACAGGGGGCCGGTAATGAGCAGTTCTTC. As protein: CPSSEIGQGAGNEQFF.